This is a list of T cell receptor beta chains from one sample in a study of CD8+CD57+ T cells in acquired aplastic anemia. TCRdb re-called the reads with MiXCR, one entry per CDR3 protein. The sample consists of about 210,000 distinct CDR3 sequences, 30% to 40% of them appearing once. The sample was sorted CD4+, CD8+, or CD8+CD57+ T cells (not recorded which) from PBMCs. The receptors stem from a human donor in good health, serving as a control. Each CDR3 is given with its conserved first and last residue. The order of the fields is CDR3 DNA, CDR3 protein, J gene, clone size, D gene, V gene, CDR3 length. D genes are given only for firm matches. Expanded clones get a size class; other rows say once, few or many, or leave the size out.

TGTGCCTGGAGTTTTATTAGCGGGACCGATGAGCAGTTCTTC CAWSFISGTDEQFF TRBJ2-1 NA TRBD2 TRBV30 14
TGTGCCAGCAGCTTAGTCGGCAGCGGGGGGGCCCACGAGCAGTACTTC CASSLVGSGGAHEQYF TRBJ2-7 few TRBD2 TRBV7-6 16
TGCGCCAGCCGTCAAAGTGGGGCTTCGGCGGGCGAGCAGTACTTC CASRQSGASAGEQYF TRBJ2-7 many NA TRBV5-1 15
TGTGCCAGCAGCCGGCGGACTAGCGGGGGACGTCAGACAGATACGCAGTATTTT CASSRRTSGGRQTDTQYF TRBJ2-3 many TRBD2 TRBV14 18
TGTGCCACCAGCAGCTTAGGGGGGAATCAGCCCCAGCATTTT CATSSLGGNQPQHF TRBJ1-5 NA NA TRBV15 14
TGCGCCAGCACCCCAAACAGGGGGTTAAGGAACACTGAAGCTTTCTTT CASTPNRGLRNTEAFF TRBJ1-1 few TRBD1 TRBV5-1 16
TGTGCCAGCAGCGTAGCTCCTCGTTCAGCGATCCACGAGCAGTACTTC CASSVAPRSAIHEQYF TRBJ2-7 many NA TRBV9 16
TGTGCCACCAGCAAAGGACAGGGAGTCTATGGCTACACCTTC CATSKGQGVYGYTF TRBJ1-2 NA TRBD1 TRBV15 14
TGCAGTGCCCCAGCCCAACTACTTTCGGGTGGTGAGACCCAGTACTTC CSAPAQLLSGGETQYF TRBJ2-5 NA NA TRBV20-1 16
TGTGCCAGCAGAACAGGGTCTGGAAACACCATATATTTT CASRTGSGNTIYF TRBJ1-3 many NA TRBV12-3/TRBV12-4 13
TGCAGTGCTAGAGATGGGACAGGGGACACTGAAGCTTTCTTT CSARDGTGDTEAFF TRBJ1-1 many TRBD1 TRBV20-1 14
TGTGCCTGGAGTGAGCATAGGGGCACTGAAGCTTTCTTT CAWSEHRGTEAFF TRBJ1-1 NA NA TRBV30 13
TGTGCCAGTGTGCGGGGGGGACGTAATGAAAAACTGTTTTTT CASVRGGRNEKLFF TRBJ1-4 NA NA TRBV19 14
TGTGCCAGCAGCTCGTCCTTTATGAGCTCCTACAATGAGCAGTTCTTC CASSSSFMSSYNEQFF TRBJ2-1 few NA TRBV5-4 16
TGTGCCAGCAGTTTAGGTGGGACCCAGTACTTC CASSLGGTQYF TRBJ2-5 NA NA TRBV28 11